These 8 T cell receptor beta chains came from one sample sequenced in a study of CD8+ T cells in alopecia areata. cDNA reverse transcribed from extracted RNA served as the sequencing template. Produced via immunoSEQ multiplex PCR; TCRdb's table is partial and in-frame only. The data contain about 130,000 clones, almost 50% of them singletons. Source: CD8+ T cells sorted from blood, taken at week 0. Receptors were obtained from a human donor with alopecia areata.

This clone was seen more than once but under ten times. This chain uses TRBV29-1 with TRBJ1-1; D remains unclear. The CDR3 sequence is 14 residues long. Per the germline V gene, CDR1 is SQVTM and CDR2 is ANQGSEA. Trimming cost V 0 bases and J 6 bases, with 14 bases left between them. The CDR3 DNA reads as TGCAGCGTTGAAGAGGTTGGGGTAGGGCCTGAAGCTTTCTTT. Translated, it gives CSVEEVGVGPEAFF.

This clone was seen only a few times. This chain joins TRBV30 and TRBJ1-2; D uncertain. V was clipped by 4 bases and J by 2 bases, with 8 bases between them. Germline CDR1 reads GTSNPN; CDR2 reads SVGIG (reference sequence). The CDR3 has 12 amino acids. The CDR3 bases are TGTGCCTGGAAGGAGGGAAACTATGGCTACACCTTC. Translated, it gives CAWKEGNYGYTF.

The CDR3 here is CASSEYGEGTEAFF. The CDR3, as DNA: TGTGCCAGCAGTGAATATGGCGAGGGGACTGAAGCTTTCTTT. V and J are TRBV6-4 and TRBJ1-1; maybe TRBD1 (5 bases). V was trimmed by 3 bases and J by 5 bases, leaving 13 bases between them. CDR1 and CDR2 (germline): MRHNA, SNTAGT. The CDR3 loop spans 14 amino acids.

This clone appeared a single time. The genes are TRBV4-2 and TRBJ2-7; D is ambiguous. The CDR3 is 15 amino acids. Between the trimmed V and J ends, which lost 0 bases and 0 bases, there was a span of 9 bases. Per the germline V gene, CDR1 is LGHNA and CDR2 is YNFKEQ. CDR3 DNA: TGTGCCAGCAGCCAAGAGCCCTCGATCTCCTACGAGCAGTACTTC. Protein sequence: CASSQEPSISYEQYF.

The V and J genes are TRBV27 and TRBJ1-5; D is unclear. This CDR3 is 14 amino acids long. Trimming stripped 3 bases from V and 5 bases from J, with 11 bases between. CDR1 MNHEY and CDR2 SMNVEV come from the germline V gene (reference sequence). The chain's CDR3 is CASSFQRWDQPQHF. The CDR3 coding sequence is TGTGCCAGCAGTTTCCAGAGGTGGGATCAGCCCCAGCATTTT.

This sequence joins TRBV7-9 and TRBJ1-1; TRBD1 agrees at 7 bases. V lost 5 bases and J lost 12; bases outside the gene matches: 12. This CDR3 comprises 13 residues. Looked up from germline, CDR1 is SEHNR and CDR2 is FQNEAQ (reference sequence). The CDR3 protein is CASSPEPDRAPFF. The CDR3 coding sequence is TGTGCCAGCAGCCCGGAGCCCGACAGGGCGCCTTTCTTT. Full variable domain (remainder filled in from reference TRBV7-9 and TRBJ1-1): DTGVSQNPRHKITKRGQNVTFRCDPISEHNRLYWYRQTLGQGPEFLTYFQNEAQLEKSRLLSDRFSAERPKGSFSTLEIQRTEQGDSAMYLCASSPEPDRAPFFGQGTRLTVV.

CDR3 coding DNA: TGTGCCAGCAGTTGGGACAGGACGAACACCGGGGAGCTGTTTTTT. It is translated as CASSWDRTNTGELFF. The rearrangement joins TRBV27 to TRBJ2-2; 8 bases agree with TRBD1. V shed 4 bases, J shed 0 bases, and the junction held 1 base outside the gene matches. Germline assignment: CDR1 MNHEY and CDR2 SMNVEV (reference sequence). The CDR3 is made up of 15 amino acids.

This clone has more than one count but fewer than ten. This chain joins TRBV9 and TRBJ2-1; D assignment may be TRBD1 or TRBD2 (5 bases each). The CDR3 sequence is 12 residues long. Per the germline V gene, CDR1 is SGDLS and CDR2 is YYNGEE. V was cut by 5 bases and J by 6 bases, with 9 bases left in between. This CDR3 reads CASSPGSNEQFF. For the CDR3, the DNA is TGTGCCAGCAGTCCAGGGAGCAATGAGCAGTTCTTC.